The 22 T cell receptor beta chains in this list originate from one sample, sequenced in a study of beta chain features in type 1 diabetes. Study-wide results and limits: All four CD4+ subsets of Type 1 diabetes patients contained TCRB CDR3s that were moderately but significantly shorter.

No antigen is known for these receptors. Expressed TCRB transcripts were sequenced because the isolated RNA had all been reverse transcribed beforehand. Only in-frame clones appear in the TCRdb table, and some are missing; sequencing was by immunoSEQ multiplex PCR. The repertoire consists of 120,000 or so clones, with around a sixth occurring once and the leading ten covering 2.6%. Sequenced material: central memory CD4+ T cells from blood. All receptors come from a man aged 18 to 35 with type 1 diabetes.

The rearrangement joins TRBV21-1 to TRBJ2-7. TRBV21-1 represents a pseudogene. This CDR3 is built from 9 residues. CDR3 sequence: CASRLEQYF. The CDR3 DNA sequence: TGTGCCAGCCGCTTAGAGCAGTACTTC.

A few counts support this clone. The chain is built from TRBV15 and TRBJ1-5; D ambiguous. Germline-derived CDR1 and CDR2 are LNHNV and YYDKDF (reference sequence). This CDR3 spans 14 amino acids. V was shortened by 7 bases and J by 0 bases, with 10 bases between the two germline ends. CDR3 nucleotide sequence: TGTGCCACCAAAGGTGGCCATAGCAATCAGCCCCAGCATTTT. Its protein product is CATKGGHSNQPQHF.

Concerning this clone: A much larger clone lies a single base off, so this may be a read error. The V and J genes are TRBV5-6 and TRBJ2-7; D is unresolved. CDR3 length equals 12 residues. In germline, CDR1 is SGHDT, CDR2 YYEEEE. The V end lost 4 bases, the J end lost 3 bases, and 8 bases lay between the germline ends. The CDR3 loop reads CASSLDDYEQYF. DNA of the CDR3: TGTGCCAGCAGCCTGGATGACTACGAGCAGTACTTC. The full variable domain, its missing parts supplied by reference TRBV5-6 and TRBJ2-7, is DAGVTQSPTHLIKTRGQQVTLRCSPKSGHDTVSWYQQALGQGPQFIFQYYEEEERQRGNFPDRFSGHQFPNYSSELNVNALLLGDSALYLCASSLDDYEQYFGPGTRLTVT.

This clone showed up just a few times. The chain couples TRBV7-2 to TRBJ2-4; 9 bases fit TRBD1. The germline V gene has CDR1 SGHTA and CDR2 FQGNSA. The CDR3 runs 18 residues. V was clipped by 3 bases and J by 0 bases; unmatched bases: 9. CDR3 DNA sequence: TGTGCCAGCAGCTTGTGGAACAGGGGGCAACTAGCCAAAAACATTCAGTACTTC. The encoded protein is CASSLWNRGQLAKNIQYF.

This rearrangement joins TRBV9 to TRBJ2-2, with D perhaps TRBD1 (5 bases). Germline V gene sequence: CDR1 SGDLS, CDR2 YYNGEE. The V gene lost 6 bases and the J gene lost 0 bases, with 12 bases spanning the gap. This CDR3 is built from 15 residues. In DNA, the CDR3 is TGTGCCAGCACCAGCAGGGCCCCGAACACCGGGGAGCTGTTTTTT. This translates into CASTSRAPNTGELFF.

This clone came up many times. This chain connects TRBV6-5 to TRBJ2-1; 7 bases map to TRBD2. The CDR3 loop spans 11 amino acids. Per germline, CDR1 MNHEY and CDR2 SVGAGI. V was pared by 6 bases and J by 14 bases, with 7 bases of the junction left unmatched. In DNA, the CDR3 is TGTGCCAGCAGCCAGGGAGGGGTGGAGTTCTTC. Its translation is CASSQGGVEFF.

The sample holds one count of this clone. The chain employs TRBV30 and TRBJ1-2; tentative D call: TRBD1 (6 bases). Germline V gene lookup returns CDR1 GTSNPN and CDR2 SVGIG (reference sequence). The CDR3 runs to 13 residues. V was shortened by 2 bases and J by 8 bases, with 15 bases between the two germline ends. The DNA for the CDR3 is TGTGCCTGGAGTCCTACAGGGTCTGTAGGCTACACCTTC. Its translation is CAWSPTGSVGYTF.

The chain recombines TRBV28 with TRBJ2-3; weak D call: TRBD2 (7 bases). Germline CDR1 reads MDHEN; CDR2 reads SYDVKM. The CDR3 sequence is 17 residues long. V lost 5 bases to trimming and J lost 1 base, with 19 bases between them. The chain's CDR3 is CASSSPGGQRGTDTQYF. CDR3 sequence (DNA): TGTGCCAGCAGTAGCCCCGGGGGGCAAAGGGGCACAGATACGCAGTATTTT.

This rearrangement joins TRBV10-3 to TRBJ2-7; tentatively, D is TRBD2 (6 bases). Germline values: CDR1 ENHRY, CDR2 SYGVKD. The CDR3 contains 16 residues. The V end lost 3 bases, the J end lost 5 bases, and 20 bases lay between the germline ends. The CDR3 bases are TGTGCCATCAGTGATCCAGCGGGCGGGTTCACGAACGAGCAGTACTTC. Translation gives CAISDPAGGFTNEQYF.

This clone has only a few counts. The chain uses TRBV11-2 and TRBJ2-3; the D is unclear. Germline CDR1 is SGHAT and CDR2 is FQNNGV. The CDR3 is made up of 12 amino acids. V shed 3 bases and J shed 6 bases, with 7 bases lying between them. The DNA of the CDR3 is TGTGCCAGCAGCTTCCTGGCGGATACGCAGTATTTT. This gives the protein CASSFLADTQYF.

This clone was seen repeatedly, ten times or more. This chain joins TRBV5-1 and TRBJ1-1; 7 bases are shared with TRBD1. This CDR3 has 16 amino acids. Trimming took 2 bases from V and 1 from J; bases not matched to a gene: 8. Germline values: CDR1 SGHRS, CDR2 YFSETQ. The CDR3 region has the DNA TGCGCCAGCAGCTTCATCCCCAGGGGGGGGAACACTGAAGCTTTCTTT. It is translated as CASSFIPRGGNTEAFF.

This clone was counted only a few times. The chain links TRBV5-1 to TRBJ2-5; D unresolved. Germline V gene lookup returns CDR1 SGHRS and CDR2 YFSETQ. This CDR3 has 13 residues. Trimming left V 0 bases short and J 8 bases short, with 11 bases between. The CDR3 here is CASSLGYDGTQYF. In DNA form, the CDR3 reads TGCGCCAGCAGCTTGGGATACGATGGTACCCAGTACTTC. The variable domain in full, with the rest retrieved from reference TRBV5-1 and TRBJ2-5, is KAGVTQTPRYLIKTRGQQVTLSCSPISGHRSVSWYQQTPGQGLQFLFEYFSETQRNKGNFPGRFSGRQFSNSRSEMNVSTLELGDSALYLCASSLGYDGTQYFGPGTRLLVL.

This clone was picked up a small number of times. This chain uses TRBV9 with TRBJ1-5, with D possibly being TRBD1 (5 bases). Germline CDR1 reads SGDLS; CDR2 reads YYNGEE. V was shortened by 0 bases and J by 7 bases, with 11 bases between the two germline ends. The CDR3 is 14 residues long. CDR3 in amino acids: CASSVAQGGQPQHF. The CDR3 region has the DNA TGTGCCAGCAGCGTAGCCCAGGGAGGCCAGCCCCAGCATTTT.

This clone was seen a few times. The chain is built from TRBV6-5 and TRBJ1-2; 7 nucleotides line up with TRBD1. This CDR3 is built from 14 residues. Germline V gives CDR1 MNHEY, CDR2 SVGAGI. Losses at the gene ends were 2 bases for V and 5 bases for J; bases not matched to a gene: 5. The CDR3 here is CASSYNRDSYGYTF. DNA for the CDR3: TGTGCCAGCAGTTACAACCGGGACAGTTATGGCTACACCTTC.

The gene calls are TRBV25-1 and TRBJ2-7; D tentatively fits TRBD1 or TRBD2 (5 bases each). Germline V gene data show CDR1 as MGHDK and CDR2 as SYGVNS. V lost 10 bases, J lost 4 bases, and 20 bases lay in between. The CDR3 length is 14 residues. CDR3 protein: CATSPGQGAYEQYF. CDR3 sequence (DNA): TGTGCCACCTCCCCAGGGCAGGGAGCTTACGAGCAGTACTTC.

There are a few counts of this clone. CDR3 DNA sequence: TGTGCCAGCAGTAGAGAAGAGACCCAGTACTTC. Its protein is CASSREETQYF. The gene calls are TRBV25-1 and TRBJ2-5; D not resolved. Trimming removed 5 bases from V and 3 bases from J, with 4 bases in between. Per the germline V gene, CDR1 is MGHDK and CDR2 is SYGVNS. The CDR3 loop spans 11 amino acids.

The J gene is TRBJ2-3, the V gene TRBV7-2; TRBD2 agrees at 10 bases. CDR1 and CDR2 from the germline V gene are SGHTA and FQGNSA. The CDR3 loop spans 15 amino acids. J lost 6 bases, V lost 4 bases, and 7 bases had no gene match. CDR3 loop: CASSSVAGGRDTQYF. In DNA, the CDR3 is TGTGCCAGCAGCTCAGTAGCGGGGGGCCGCGATACGCAGTATTTT.

The rearrangement uses TRBV10-3 and TRBJ1-1; TRBD1 is a possible D gene (6 bases). Between the trimmed V and J ends, which lost 3 bases and 8 bases, there was a span of 7 bases. This CDR3 has 11 residues. Germline CDR1 is ENHRY and CDR2 is SYGVKD. This chain's CDR3 is CAISEDREAFF. In nucleotides, the CDR3 is TGTGCCATCAGTGAAGACAGGGAAGCTTTCTTT.

V and J are TRBV19 and TRBJ2-3; 7 bases agree with TRBD2. The germline V gene encodes CDR1 LNHDA and CDR2 SQIVND (reference sequence). There are 17 residues in the CDR3. J was trimmed by 3 bases and V by 4 bases; bases with no gene match: 13. The CDR3 bases are TGTGCCAGTAGTACGCCGAGCGGGATAGTAGGGACAGATACGCAGTATTTT. It is translated as CASSTPSGIVGTDTQYF.

This clone came up a few times. The chain combines TRBV29-1 with TRBJ2-3, with 9 bases that match TRBD2. This CDR3 contains 16 residues. The J segment lost 1 base and the V segment lost 1 base, leaving 6 bases of the junction unmatched. Germline CDR1 and CDR2: SQVTM and ANQGSEA. The CDR3 DNA follows: TGCAGCGTTGAAGGTAGCGGGGGCCTTGGCACAGATACGCAGTATTTT. It codes for CSVEGSGGLGTDTQYF.

In its sample, this clone was seen a few times. The junction and the germline gene differ at one end; a read error may be behind it. The gene calls are TRBV25-1 and TRBJ2-1; D is perhaps TRBD2 (7 bases). The length of the CDR3 is 17 residues. Germline V gene sequence: CDR1 MGHDK, CDR2 SYGVNS. The CDR3 sequence is CARSGGGGRGFYNEQFF. As DNA, the CDR3 is TGTGCCCGCAGTGGGGGGGGTGGCAGGGGCTTCTACAATGAGCAGTTCTTC.

There are a few counts of this clone. The chain has TRBV30 and TRBJ2-7; the D gene could be TRBD1 or TRBD2 (5 bases each). Germline V gene data show CDR1 as GTSNPN and CDR2 as SVGIG (reference sequence). V was trimmed by 1 base and J by 2 bases, leaving 18 bases between them. The CDR3 sequence is 16 residues long. The CDR3 reads CAWSGEGRIHPYEQYF. Here the CDR3 DNA reads TGTGCCTGGAGTGGTGAGGGACGGATTCATCCCTACGAGCAGTACTTC.